Each of the 6 T cell receptor beta chains below was sequenced from the same sample in a study of patients and donors after allogeneic stem cell transplantation. TCRdb processed the RT-PCR reads anew with MiXCR; each CDR3 protein has one entry. Altogether approximately 200,000 distinct CDR3 sequences are present, around two fifths being singletons, with the ten largest covering 11%. Sequences were obtained from blood, either unsorted or a sorted T cell fraction (not recorded which). All receptors derive from a human donor who was either an allogeneic HSCT recipient or a stem cell or donor lymphocyte infusion donor (not recorded which). It is not recorded whose cells these are; they may come from a transplant donor.

The V and J genes are TRBV29-1 and TRBJ1-2; D is uncertain. The germline V and J ends were trimmed by 5 bases and 4 bases, with 14 bases remaining between them. The CDR3 runs 13 residues. The V gene's germline CDR1 is SQVTM and CDR2 ANQGSEA. For the CDR3, the DNA is TGCAGCGTTTATACATGGAAAAGCTATGGCTACACCTTC. Protein sequence: CSVYTWKSYGYTF.

CDR3 in DNA: TGCAGTGCTAGCGCCCCCAGGGGAGGGAACACTGAAGCTTTCTTT. Its translation: CSASAPRGGNTEAFF. The rearrangement links TRBV20-1 to TRBJ1-1, with a weak D call TRBD1 (6 bases). The CDR3 has 15 residues. Germline V gene sequence: CDR1 DFQATT, CDR2 SNEGSKA (reference sequence). V lost 3 bases, J lost 1 base, and 15 bases lay in between.

This clonotype was seen a handful of times. This chain joins TRBV7-6 and TRBJ1-1; D ambiguous. The CDR3 length is 13 residues. Germline V gene lookup returns CDR1 SGHVS and CDR2 FNYEAQ. Between the trimmed V and J ends, which lost 5 bases and 0 bases, there was a span of 7 bases. CDR3 bases: TGTGCCAGCAGCGAGCGTCTGAACACTGAAGCTTTCTTT. As protein: CASSERLNTEAFF.

This chain joins TRBV20-1 and TRBJ2-2, with 11 bases aligning to TRBD2. Looked up from germline, CDR1 is DFQATT and CDR2 is SNEGSKA (reference sequence). CDR3 size: 16 residues. With 0 bases clipped from V and 4 bases from J, the junction kept 4 bases outside the gene matches. CDR3 coding DNA: TGCAGTGCTAGAGAACTAGCGGGGGAATTCACCGGGGAGCTGTTTTTT. This translates into CSARELAGEFTGELFF.

The rearrangement uses TRBV15 and TRBJ2-3, with 11 bases that match TRBD1. From germline, CDR1 is LNHNV and CDR2 YYDKDF (reference sequence). Unmatched junction bases numbered 5, after V lost 4 bases and J lost 2 bases. The CDR3 covers 16 residues. In DNA form, the CDR3 reads TGTGCCACCAGCAAAGGACAGGGGGCGATCACAGATACGCAGTATTTT. Protein: CATSKGQGAITDTQYF.

This clonotype has at least ten counts. This sequence joins TRBV11-2 and TRBJ2-3, with D uncertain. This CDR3 is 15 amino acids long. From germline, CDR1 is SGHAT and CDR2 FQNNGV. V was cut by 0 bases and J by 5 bases, with 12 bases left in between. The DNA for the CDR3 is TGTGCCAGCAGCTTAGAGGGGTTCGCGAGAGATACGCAGTATTTT. Its protein is CASSLEGFARDTQYF.